This T cell receptor (beta chain) was sequenced for a study of blood T cell repertoires in COVID-19. Study-wide background: Acute and convalescent COVID-19 samples came from the United States, Italy and Spain. T cells, B-cell-depleted T cells, or PBMCs provided the cDNA or gDNA that served as material.

In the original processing: Estimation of nucleated cell counts relied on the amplification of reference gene primers. Clones were read by immunoSEQ multiplex PCR, and TCRdb kept only the in-frame ones, dropping some. The V and J calls and clone size are taken from that table; D and trimming were inferred from the DNA. The sample lists roughly 230,000 clones, about four fifths occurring once. Germline CDR1 reads KGHSH; CDR2 reads LQKENI. This CDR3 has 19 amino acids. Trimming took 3 bases from V and 1 from J, leaving 21 bases between them. Sequenced sample: peripheral blood. This receptor was identified in a man aged 45 to 65 with active or convalescent COVID-19. The chain has TRBV18 and TRBJ2-2; D is possibly TRBD2 (7 bases). The CDR3, as DNA: TGTGCCAGCTCACCCCTAGGGGGGGTGCGGGACCAGAACACCGGGGAGCTGTTTTTT. It encodes CASSPLGGVRDQNTGELFF.